This TCR beta chain appears in the sequencing data of a study of blood T cell repertoires in COVID-19. There are 13 residues in the CDR3. V dropped 5 bases and J dropped 8; count of bases not matched to a gene: 3. CDR1 and CDR2 from the germline V gene are SEHNR and FQNEAQ (reference sequence). Profiled with immunoSEQ multiplex PCR; TCRdb holds only in-frame clones, not every one. The data show about 190,000 clones, more than 75% seen once. The clonotype comes from a woman in her seventies with COVID-19, enrolled during active disease. The sequencing sample was made of peripheral blood. The chain carries TRBV7-9 and TRBJ1-4; 9 bases map to TRBD1. CDR3 DNA: TGTGCCAGCAGCATGGGACAGGGCGAAAAACTGTTTTTT. It specifies CASSMGQGEKLFF.